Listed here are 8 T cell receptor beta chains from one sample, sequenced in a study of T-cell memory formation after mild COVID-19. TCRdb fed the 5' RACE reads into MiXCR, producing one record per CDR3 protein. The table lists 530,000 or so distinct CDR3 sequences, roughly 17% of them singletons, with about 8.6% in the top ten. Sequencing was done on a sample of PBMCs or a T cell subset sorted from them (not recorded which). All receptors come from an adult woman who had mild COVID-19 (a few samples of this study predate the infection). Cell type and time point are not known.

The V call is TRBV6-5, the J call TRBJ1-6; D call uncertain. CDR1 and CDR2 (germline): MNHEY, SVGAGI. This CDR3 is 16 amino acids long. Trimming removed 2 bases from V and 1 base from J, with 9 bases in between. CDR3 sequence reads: CASSYGEVSYNSPLHF. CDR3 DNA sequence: TGTGCCAGCAGTTACGGGGAGGTATCCTATAATTCACCCCTCCACTTT.

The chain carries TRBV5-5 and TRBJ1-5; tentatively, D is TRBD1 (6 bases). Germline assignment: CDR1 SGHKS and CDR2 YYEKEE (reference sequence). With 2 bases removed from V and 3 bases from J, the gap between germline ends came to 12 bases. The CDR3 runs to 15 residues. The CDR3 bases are TGTGCCAGCAGCTTCACTACAGGGACCAATCAGCCCCAGCATTTT. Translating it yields CASSFTTGTNQPQHF.

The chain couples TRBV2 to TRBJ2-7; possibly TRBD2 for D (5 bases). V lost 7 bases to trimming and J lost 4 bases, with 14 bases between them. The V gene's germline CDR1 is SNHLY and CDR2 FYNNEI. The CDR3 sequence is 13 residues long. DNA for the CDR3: TGTGCCAGCACAGGACTCCTTGGGTACGAGCAGTACTTC. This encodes CASTGLLGYEQYF.

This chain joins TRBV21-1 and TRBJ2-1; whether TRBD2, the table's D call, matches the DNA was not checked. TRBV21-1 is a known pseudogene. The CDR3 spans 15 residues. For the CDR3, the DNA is TGTGCCAGCGATCCGGCAGGGTCGTCAAACGATGAGCAGTTCTTC. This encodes CASDPAGSSNDEQFF.

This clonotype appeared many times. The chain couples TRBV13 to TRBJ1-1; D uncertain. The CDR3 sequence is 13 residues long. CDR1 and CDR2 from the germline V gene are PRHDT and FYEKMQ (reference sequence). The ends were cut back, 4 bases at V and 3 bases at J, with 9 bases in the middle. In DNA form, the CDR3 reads TGTGCCAGCAGCTCAACCGGGGACACTGAAGCTTTCTTT. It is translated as CASSSTGDTEAFF.

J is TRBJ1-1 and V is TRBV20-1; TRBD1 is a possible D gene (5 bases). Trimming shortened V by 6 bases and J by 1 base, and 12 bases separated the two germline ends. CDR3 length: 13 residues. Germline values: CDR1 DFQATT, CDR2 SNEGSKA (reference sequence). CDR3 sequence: CSARDVANTEAFF. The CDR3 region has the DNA TGCAGTGCGCGGGACGTGGCGAACACTGAAGCTTTCTTT.

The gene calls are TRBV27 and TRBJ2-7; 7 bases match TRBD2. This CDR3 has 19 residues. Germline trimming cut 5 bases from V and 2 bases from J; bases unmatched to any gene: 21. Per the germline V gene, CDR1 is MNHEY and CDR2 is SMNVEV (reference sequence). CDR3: CASSTATGLVAGFPYEQYF. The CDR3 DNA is TGTGCCAGCAGTACCGCTACCGGTTTAGTAGCGGGCTTTCCCTACGAGCAGTACTTC.

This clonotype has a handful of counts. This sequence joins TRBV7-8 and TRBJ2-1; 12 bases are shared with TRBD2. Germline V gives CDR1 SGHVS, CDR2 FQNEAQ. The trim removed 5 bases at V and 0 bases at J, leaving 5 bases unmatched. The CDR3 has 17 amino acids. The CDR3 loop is CASSAPTSGGSYNEQFF. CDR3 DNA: TGTGCCAGCAGCGCGCCGACTAGCGGGGGCTCCTACAATGAGCAGTTCTTC.